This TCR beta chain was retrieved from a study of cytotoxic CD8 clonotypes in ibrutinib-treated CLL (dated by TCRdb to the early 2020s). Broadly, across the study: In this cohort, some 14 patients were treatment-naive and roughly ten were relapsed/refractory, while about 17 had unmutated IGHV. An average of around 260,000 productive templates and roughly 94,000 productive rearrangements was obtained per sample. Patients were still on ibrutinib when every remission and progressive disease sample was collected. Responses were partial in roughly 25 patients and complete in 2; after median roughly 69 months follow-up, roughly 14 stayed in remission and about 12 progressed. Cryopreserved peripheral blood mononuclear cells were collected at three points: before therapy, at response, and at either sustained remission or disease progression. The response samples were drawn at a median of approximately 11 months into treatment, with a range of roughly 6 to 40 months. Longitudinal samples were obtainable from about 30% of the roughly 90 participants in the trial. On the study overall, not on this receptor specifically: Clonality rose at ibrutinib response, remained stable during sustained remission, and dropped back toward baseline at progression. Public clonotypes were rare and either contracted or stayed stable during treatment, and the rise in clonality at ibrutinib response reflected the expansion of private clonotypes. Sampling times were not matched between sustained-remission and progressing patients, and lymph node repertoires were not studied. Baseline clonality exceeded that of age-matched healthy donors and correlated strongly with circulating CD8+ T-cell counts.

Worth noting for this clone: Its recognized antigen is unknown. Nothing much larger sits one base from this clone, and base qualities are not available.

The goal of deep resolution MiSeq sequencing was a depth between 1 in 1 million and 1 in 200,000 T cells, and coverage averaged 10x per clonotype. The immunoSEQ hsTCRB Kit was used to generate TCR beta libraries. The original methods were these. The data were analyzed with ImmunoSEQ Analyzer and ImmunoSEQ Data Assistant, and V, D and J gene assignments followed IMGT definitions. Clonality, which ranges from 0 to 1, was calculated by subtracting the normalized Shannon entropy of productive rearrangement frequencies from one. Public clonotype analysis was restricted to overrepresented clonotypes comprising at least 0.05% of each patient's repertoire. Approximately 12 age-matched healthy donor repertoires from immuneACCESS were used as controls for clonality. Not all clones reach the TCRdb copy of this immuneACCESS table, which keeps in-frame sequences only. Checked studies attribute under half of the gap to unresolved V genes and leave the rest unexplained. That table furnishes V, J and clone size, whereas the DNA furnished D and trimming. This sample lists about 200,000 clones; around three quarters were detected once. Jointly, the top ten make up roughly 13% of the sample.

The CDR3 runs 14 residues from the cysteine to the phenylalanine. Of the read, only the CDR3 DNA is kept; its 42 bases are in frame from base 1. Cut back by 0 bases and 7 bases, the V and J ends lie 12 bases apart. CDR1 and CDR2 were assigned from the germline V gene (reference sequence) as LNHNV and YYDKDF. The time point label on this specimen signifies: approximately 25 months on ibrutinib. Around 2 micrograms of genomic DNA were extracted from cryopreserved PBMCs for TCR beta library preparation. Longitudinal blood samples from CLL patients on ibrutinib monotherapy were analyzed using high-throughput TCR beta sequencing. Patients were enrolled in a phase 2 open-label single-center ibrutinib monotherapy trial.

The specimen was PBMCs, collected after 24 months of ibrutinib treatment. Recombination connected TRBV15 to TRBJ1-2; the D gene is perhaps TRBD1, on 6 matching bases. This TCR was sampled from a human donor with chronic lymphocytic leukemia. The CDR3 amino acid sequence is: CATSRDTGGGGYTF. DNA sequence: TGTGCCACCAGCAGAGATACGGGGGGCGGTGGCTACACCTTC.